This T cell receptor (beta chain) was sequenced during a study of cytotoxic CD8 clonotypes in ibrutinib-treated CLL. Study-wide results and limits: Pretreatment clonality was elevated relative to age-matched healthy donors and paralleled circulating CD8+ T-cell counts.

This CDR3 contains 17 residues. The assay was immunoSEQ multiplex PCR, and TCRdb's table has in-frame clones only and misses some. Of more than 200,000 clones in the sample, nearly 80% were seen once. For this clone: Its antigen remains unknown.

This clonotype was obtained from a human donor with chronic lymphocytic leukemia. This specimen was PBMCs, taken after 12 months of ibrutinib treatment. The V gene is TRBV21-1, the J gene TRBJ2-1; the table's D call of TRBD2 was not tested on the DNA. TRBV21-1 is shown as a pseudogene. The CDR3: CASSKKSASGTYNEQFF. The CDR3 nucleotides read TGTGCCAGCAGCAAGAAGTCGGCTAGCGGGACCTACAATGAGCAGTTCTTC.